This T cell receptor (beta chain) was recorded in a study of cytomegalovirus exposure and HLA in healthy donors. Study-wide results and caveats: Looking again later, the authors saw that most CMV-associated TCR beta chains seemed HLA-restricted. The authors listed approximately 160 TCR beta chains as cytomegalovirus-associated. Many donors shared some public TCRs, even though most TCR sequences were rare. Specificity of three CMV-associated chains for CMV antigens was verified in vitro.

Researchers ran the PCR with 60 Vbeta and 13 Jbeta primers. Profiled with immunoSEQ multiplex PCR; TCRdb holds only in-frame clones, not every one. Of 150,000 or so clones detected, 80% to 85% appear once; the ten largest clones hold 3.5% to 5%. Germline lookup yields CDR1 SNHLY and CDR2 FYNNEI. This CDR3 region has 13 residues. With 7 bases clipped from V and 2 bases from J, the junction kept 2 bases outside the gene matches. Notes on this clone: Its cognate antigen is unknown.

Sequencing was performed on PBMCs. The chain employs TRBV2 and TRBJ1-5, with 7 bases aligning to TRBD1. The TCR was taken from a man in his fifties or sixties in good health and CMV-seropositive. In DNA, the CDR3 is TGTGCCAGCACCGGACAGGGCAATCAGCCCCAGCATTTT. As protein: CASTGQGNQPQHF. Full variable domain (missing parts from reference TRBV2 and TRBJ1-5): EPEVTQTPSHQVTQMGQEVILRCVPISNHLYFYWYRQILGQKVEFLVSFYNNEISEKSEIFDDQFSVERPDGSNFTLKIRSTKLEDSAMYFCASTGQGNQPQHFGDGTRLSIL.